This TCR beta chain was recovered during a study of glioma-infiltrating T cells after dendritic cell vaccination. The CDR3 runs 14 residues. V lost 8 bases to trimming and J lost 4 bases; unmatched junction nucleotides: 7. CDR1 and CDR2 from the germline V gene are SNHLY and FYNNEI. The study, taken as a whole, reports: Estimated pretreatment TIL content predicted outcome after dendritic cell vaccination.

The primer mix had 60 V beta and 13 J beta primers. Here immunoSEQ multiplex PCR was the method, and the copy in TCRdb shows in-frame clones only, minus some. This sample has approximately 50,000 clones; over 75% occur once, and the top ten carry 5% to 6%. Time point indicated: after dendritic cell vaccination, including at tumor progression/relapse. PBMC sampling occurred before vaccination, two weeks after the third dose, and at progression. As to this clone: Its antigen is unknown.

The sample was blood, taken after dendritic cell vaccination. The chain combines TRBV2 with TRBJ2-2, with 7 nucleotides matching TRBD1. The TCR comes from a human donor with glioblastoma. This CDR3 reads CASVLTGATGELFF. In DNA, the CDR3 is TGTGCCAGCGTACTAACAGGGGCCACCGGGGAGCTGTTTTTT.